This passage covers 28 T cell receptor beta chains from one sample sequenced in a study of blood T cell repertoires in COVID-19. The protocol was immunoSEQ multiplex PCR, while the TCRdb copy is restricted to in-frame clones and leaves out a portion. The sample has 150,000 or so clones; 84% are singletons. Sequenced input: peripheral blood. The receptors stem from a human donor in a cohort sampled during active COVID-19.

The chain employs TRBV6-5 and TRBJ2-5; 7 bases align to TRBD1. This CDR3 is 14 amino acids long. Germline V gene data show CDR1 as MNHEY and CDR2 as SVGAGI. V shed 0 bases, J shed 5 bases, and the junction held 3 bases outside the gene matches. CDR3 coding DNA: TGTGCCAGCAGTTACTCGGCAGGGGGTGAGACCCAGTACTTC. It codes for CASSYSAGGETQYF.

This clone turned up a few times. V and J are TRBV25-1 and TRBJ1-1; D may be TRBD1 (6 bases). The germline V and J ends were trimmed by 6 bases and 1 base, with 15 bases remaining between them. Germline-derived CDR1 and CDR2 are MGHDK and SYGVNS. The CDR3 loop spans 15 amino acids. CDR3 in amino acids: CASRPRGGGNTEAFF. For the CDR3, the DNA is TGTGCCAGCAGACCTAGAGGGGGTGGGAACACTGAAGCTTTCTTT.

This clone is a singleton in its sample. CDR3 DNA: TGTGCCAGCAGCGGGCGGGGGCCGGGGAAGCAGTATTTT. This gives the protein CASSGRGPGKQYF. The chain recombines TRBV2 with TRBJ2-3; tentatively, D is TRBD2 (7 bases). The CDR3 has 13 amino acids. From germline, CDR1 is SNHLY and CDR2 FYNNEI. V lost 6 bases and J lost 11, with 18 bases in between.

Here the CDR3 reads CASRGKPSYEQYF. Here the CDR3 DNA reads TGTGCCAGCCGGGGTAAGCCCTCCTACGAGCAGTACTTC. The V gene is TRBV6-5, the J gene TRBJ2-7; weak D call: TRBD2 (5 bases). Germline V CDR1 and CDR2: MNHEY, SVGAGI. The V end was cut by 8 bases, the J end by 0 bases, with 11 bases between. CDR3 length: 13 residues.

This clone came up a few times. The chain couples TRBV3-1 (or the pseudogene TRBV3-2) to TRBJ2-7, with 7 bases matching TRBD1. V shed 5 bases, J shed 1 base, and the junction held 20 bases outside the gene matches. CDR1 LGHDT and CDR2 YNNKEL come from the germline V gene (reference sequence). CDR3 length equals 19 residues. CDR3 amino acids: CASSGGPGTASINSYEQYF. The CDR3 coding sequence is TGTGCCAGCAGCGGGGGCCCCGGGACAGCATCGATAAATTCCTACGAGCAGTACTTC.

The genes are TRBV2 and TRBJ2-1; possible D gene TRBD1, 6 bases. This CDR3 spans 15 amino acids. Germline V CDR1 and CDR2: SNHLY, FYNNEI. Trimming shortened V by 3 bases and J by 1 base, and 10 bases separated the two germline ends. CDR3 sequence (DNA): TGTGCCAGCAGTGAGCAACAGGGTTCCTACAATGAGCAGTTCTTC. Its translation: CASSEQQGSYNEQFF.

The V and J genes are TRBV6-5 and TRBJ1-2; D might be TRBD1 (5 bases). Per germline, CDR1 MNHEY and CDR2 SVGAGI. This CDR3 has 11 amino acids. Trimming took off 8 bases at V and 4 bases at J, with 8 bases between the two ends. This chain's CDR3 is CASPGGYGYTF. The CDR3 bases are TGTGCCAGCCCCGGGGGCTATGGCTACACCTTC.

This clone was picked up one time. The V and J genes are TRBV10-3 and TRBJ1-1; no clear D. Germline V lookup: CDR1 ENHRY, CDR2 SYGVKD. The V gene lost 6 bases and the J gene lost 5 bases, with 13 bases spanning the gap. The CDR3 totals 13 residues. CDR3 amino acids: CAIRLTLETEAFF. Here the CDR3 DNA reads TGTGCCATCAGGTTGACGTTGGAGACTGAAGCTTTCTTT.

Turning to this clone: Additional DNA sequences in this sample encode the identical CDR3. The genes are TRBV11-2 and TRBJ2-3, with 12 bases aligning to TRBD2. Germline CDR1 and CDR2: SGHAT and FQNNGV. The CDR3 loop spans 16 amino acids. V dropped 1 base and J dropped 1; count of bases not matched to a gene: 0. CDR3 bases: TGTGCCAGCAGCTTAGGGACTAGCGGGGGCACAGATACGCAGTATTTT. This codes for CASSLGTSGGTDTQYF.

The chain has TRBV10-3 and TRBJ2-5; D might be TRBD2 (7 bases). This CDR3 has 13 residues. Per the germline V gene, CDR1 is ENHRY and CDR2 is SYGVKD. The ends were cut back, 8 bases at V and 8 bases at J, with 18 bases in the middle. As DNA, the CDR3 is TGTGCCATCTCCCAGGCGGGGGCGGATACCCAGTACTTC. Amino acid sequence: CAISQAGADTQYF.

CDR3 nucleotides: TGTGCCAGTGAGACAGCCGGCCCCTACGAGCAGTACTTC. Translated, it gives CASETAGPYEQYF. The chain couples TRBV2 to TRBJ2-7; perhaps TRBD1 as D (5 bases). V was clipped by 9 bases and J by 2 bases, with 14 bases between them. Germline lookup yields CDR1 SNHLY and CDR2 FYNNEI. This CDR3 region has 13 residues.

This CDR3 is CATSDERGSDTQYF. DNA of the CDR3: TGTGCCACCAGTGACGAGCGGGGGTCGGATACGCAGTATTTT. The V gene is TRBV24-1, the J gene TRBJ2-3, with TRBD2 identical over 8 bases. CDR3 length: 14 residues. The germline gives CDR1 KGHDR, CDR2 SFDVKD. Losses at the gene ends were 4 bases for V and 6 bases for J; bases not matched to a gene: 5.

The chain joins TRBV28 to TRBJ2-7; TRBD2 matches 13 bases. CDR1 is MDHEN and CDR2 is SYDVKM in the germline V gene. CDR3 size: 15 residues. V was pared by 3 bases and J by 4 bases, with 3 bases of the junction left unmatched. CDR3 sequence reads: CASSFGLAGVYEQYF. CDR3 DNA: TGTGCCAGCAGTTTCGGACTAGCGGGGGTGTACGAGCAGTACTTC.

The J gene is TRBJ1-1, the V gene TRBV3-1 (or the pseudogene TRBV3-2); 7 bases fit TRBD1. This CDR3 has 15 amino acids. Unmatched junction bases numbered 8, after V lost 3 bases and J lost 4 bases. Germline CDR1 and CDR2: LGHDT and YNNKEL (reference sequence). The CDR3 loop is CASSHTGVRGTEAFF. CDR3 nucleotide sequence: TGTGCCAGCAGCCACACAGGGGTGAGAGGCACTGAAGCTTTCTTT.

The genes are TRBV12-5 and TRBJ2-3; 7 bases match TRBD1. The germline gives CDR1 LGHNT, CDR2 FRNRAP. There are 19 residues in the CDR3. V lost 2 bases, J lost 0 bases, and 14 bases stayed unmatched. Here the CDR3 reads CASGLPRKTGQFSTDTQYF. CDR3 nucleotide sequence: TGTGCTAGTGGTTTGCCACGGAAAACGGGACAGTTTAGCACAGATACGCAGTATTTT.

The chain uses TRBV7-2 and TRBJ2-1; the match to TRBD1 covers 7 bases. The CDR3 is 16 residues long. Trimming at V came to 5 bases and at J to 1 base, leaving 8 bases not matched to a gene. Germline CDR1 reads SGHTA; CDR2 reads FQGNSA. The CDR3 spells CASSLDRAQSYNEQFF. The CDR3 nucleotides are TGTGCCAGCAGCCTAGACAGGGCACAATCCTACAATGAGCAGTTCTTC.

This clone was counted only a few times. V usage is TRBV9 and J usage is TRBJ1-5; 9 positions agree with TRBD1. V dropped 3 bases and J dropped 6; count of bases not matched to a gene: 4. Germline assignment: CDR1 SGDLS and CDR2 YYNGEE. The CDR3 loop spans 14 amino acids. The CDR3 loop is CASSAGQGRQPQHF. The CDR3 DNA sequence: TGTGCCAGCAGCGCCGGACAGGGGCGTCAGCCCCAGCATTTT.

This clone was counted between two and nine times. The J gene is TRBJ2-3, the V gene TRBV4-1; D is undetermined. The CDR3 consists of 17 residues. V lost 4 bases to trimming and J lost 1 base, with 18 bases between them. Looked up from germline, CDR1 is MGHRA and CDR2 is YSYEKL. CDR3 region: CASSPRRDPRGTDTQYF. As DNA, the CDR3 is TGCGCCAGCAGCCCGAGGCGAGATCCCCGGGGCACAGATACGCAGTATTTT.

The rearrangement uses TRBV4-1 and TRBJ2-5; possible D gene TRBD1, 5 bases. The germline gives CDR1 MGHRA, CDR2 YSYEKL. V shed 0 bases and J shed 6 bases, with 14 bases lying between them. This CDR3 is built from 15 residues. In nucleotides, the CDR3 is TGCGCCAGCAGCCAAGATCTTGGAACAGGCAAGACCCAGTACTTC. Encoded protein: CASSQDLGTGKTQYF.

This sequence joins TRBV29-1 and TRBJ2-3, with TRBD2 as a possible D gene (6 bases). There are 15 residues in the CDR3. CDR1 SQVTM and CDR2 ANQGSEA come from the germline V gene. With 4 bases removed from V and 5 bases from J, the gap between germline ends came to 19 bases. This CDR3 is CSVGLGGIRGDTQYF. CDR3 DNA: TGCAGCGTTGGCCTCGGGGGTATAAGGGGAGATACGCAGTATTTT.

This sequence joins TRBV19 and TRBJ2-3, with D maybe TRBD2 (6 bases). The germline CDR1 and CDR2 sequences are LNHDA and SQIVND (reference sequence). The CDR3 has 15 residues. V shed 6 bases and J shed 1 base, with 14 bases lying between them. The CDR3: CASRKGLAGTDTQYF. The CDR3 DNA reads as TGTGCCAGTAGGAAGGGGTTAGCGGGCACAGATACGCAGTATTTT.

The gene calls are TRBV7-2 and TRBJ1-2, with 7 nucleotides matching TRBD1. This CDR3 has 15 amino acids. J lost 4 bases, V lost 3 bases, and 8 bases had no gene match. The germline gives CDR1 SGHTA, CDR2 FQGNSA. The CDR3 loop reads CASSFPKGQSYGYTF. CDR3 in DNA: TGTGCCAGCAGCTTCCCCAAGGGACAGAGCTATGGCTACACCTTC.

This clone has only one observation. The rearrangement joins TRBV28 to TRBJ1-5, with D perhaps matching TRBD1 (6 bases). CDR3 length equals 15 residues. The germline V and J ends were trimmed by 3 bases and 2 bases, with 11 bases remaining between them. In germline, CDR1 is MDHEN, CDR2 SYDVKM. CDR3 sequence: CASSFLQGRNQPQHF. Here the CDR3 DNA reads TGTGCCAGCAGTTTTCTACAGGGTCGCAATCAGCCCCAGCATTTT.

The J gene is TRBJ1-5, the V gene TRBV5-1, with a possible D match to TRBD1 (5 bases). This CDR3 has 14 amino acids. V was shortened by 4 bases and J by 5 bases, with 13 bases between the two germline ends. The germline CDR1 and CDR2 sequences are SGHRS and YFSETQ. The CDR3 coding sequence is TGCGCCAGCAGCACTTCGGGGGGGGATCAGCCCCAGCATTTT. It is translated as CASSTSGGDQPQHF.

This chain's CDR3 is CATKPGQDTDTQYF. CDR3 nucleotide sequence: TGTGCCACCAAACCGGGACAGGACACAGATACGCAGTATTTT. The chain combines TRBV11-1 with TRBJ2-3, with 8 bases identical to TRBD1. V shed 10 bases, J shed 2 bases, and the junction held 8 bases outside the gene matches. Germline V gene sequence: CDR1 SGHAT, CDR2 FQDESV (reference sequence). This CDR3 has 14 amino acids.

This chain joins TRBV5-1 and TRBJ2-2, with 15 bases aligning to TRBD2. Trimming at V came to 4 bases and at J to 2 bases, leaving 9 bases not matched to a gene. The CDR3 has 19 amino acids. Germline V gene sequence: CDR1 SGHRS, CDR2 YFSETQ. The CDR3 DNA reads as TGCGCCAGCAGCAGGGGACCGGGACTAGCGGGGGGCAACACCGGGGAGCTGTTTTTT. Its protein product is CASSRGPGLAGGNTGELFF.

This sequence joins TRBV24-1 and TRBJ2-3; TRBD2 might be the D (6 bases). The CDR3 runs 13 residues. Germline CDR1 reads KGHDR; CDR2 reads SFDVKD. The germline V and J ends were trimmed by 4 bases and 7 bases, with 11 bases remaining between them. The CDR3 spells CATSDPGLYTQYF. CDR3 DNA sequence: TGTGCCACCAGTGACCCGGGACTTTATACGCAGTATTTT.

The CDR3 reads CASSQDGGSGGYTF. Here the CDR3 DNA reads TGTGCCAGCAGCCAAGACGGAGGATCGGGGGGCTACACCTTC. The chain links TRBV3-1 (or the pseudogene TRBV3-2) to TRBJ1-2; D not resolved. Germline CDR1 and CDR2: LGHDT and YNNKEL (reference sequence). V lost 0 bases to trimming and J lost 8 bases, with 13 bases between them. CDR3 size: 14 residues.